The 5 T cell receptor beta chains below come from one sample, sequenced in a study of cytomegalovirus exposure and HLA in healthy donors. The PCR made use of 60 Vbeta and 13 Jbeta primers. The table came from immunoSEQ multiplex PCR; TCRdb's copy has only in-frame clones and leaves some out. Among 60,000 to 75,000 clones listed, 55% to 65% were seen once. Sequencing was performed on PBMCs. Receptors were obtained from a woman aged 45-59 years in good health and CMV-seronegative.

The chain combines TRBV4-2 with TRBJ2-3; 8 bases agree with TRBD2. The CDR3 covers 15 residues. Germline CDR1 reads LGHNA; CDR2 reads YNFKEQ. Unmatched junction bases numbered 13, after V lost 8 bases and J lost 6 bases. CDR3 loop: CASGLGGAGADTQYF. The CDR3 DNA follows: TGTGCCAGCGGCCTGGGTGGAGCGGGAGCCGATACGCAGTATTTT.

The chain links TRBV2 to TRBJ1-4, with D unresolved. This CDR3 has 13 amino acids. V lost 11 bases, J lost 6 bases, and 16 bases lay in between. CDR1 is SNHLY and CDR2 is FYNNEI in the germline V gene. The CDR3 region is CASGGPTYEKLFF. In DNA form, the CDR3 reads TGTGCCTCCGGAGGGCCAACCTATGAAAAACTGTTTTTT.

This clone was detected only a few times. V gene TRBV27 combines with J gene TRBJ1-5; D ambiguous. CDR3 length equals 13 residues. With 1 base removed from V and 4 bases from J, the gap between germline ends came to 5 bases. Germline V gives CDR1 MNHEY, CDR2 SMNVEV (reference sequence). The CDR3 DNA reads as TGTGCCAGCAGTTTATGGAGAAATCAGCCCCAGCATTTT. This gives the protein CASSLWRNQPQHF.

The rearrangement uses TRBV5-4 and TRBJ2-5, with 14 nucleotides matching TRBD2. The CDR3 runs to 17 residues. Per the germline V gene, CDR1 is SGHNT and CDR2 is YYREEE (reference sequence). V was clipped by 5 bases and J by 5 bases; unmatched bases: 11. Here the CDR3 DNA reads TGTGCCAGCAGTTCAGGGACTAGCGGGAGTGTCGGGGAGACCCAGTACTTC. Translated, it gives CASSSGTSGSVGETQYF.

The table lists this clone with a few counts. The V call is TRBV6-5, the J call TRBJ2-7, with D possibly matching TRBD2 (6 bases). CDR3 length: 15 residues. Germline V gene data show CDR1 as MNHEY and CDR2 as SVGAGI. With 6 bases removed from V and 4 bases from J, the gap between germline ends came to 19 bases. CDR3 region: CASRLSSVLYYEQYF. CDR3 bases: TGTGCCAGCAGACTATCTAGCGTCCTATATTACGAGCAGTACTTC.